A single TCR beta chain is shown here with its context. This sample is drawn from a study of blood T cell repertoires in COVID-19. Across the whole study: Samples came from the United States, Italy and Spain, spanning acute and convalescent COVID-19. T cells, B-cell-depleted T cells, or PBMCs provided the cDNA or gDNA that served as material.

Sequencing was performed with immunoSEQ multiplex PCR; in TCRdb, only in-frame clones are kept and a portion is missing. Among 45,000 to 65,000 clones listed, approximately 88% were seen once. CDR1 and CDR2 from the germline V gene are SGHNT and YYREEE (reference sequence). The V and J ends lost 3 bases and 3 bases respectively, with 15 bases between them. CDR3 length equals 16 residues. The gene calls are TRBV5-4 and TRBJ2-2, with a weak D call TRBD1 (7 bases). The clonotype comes from a man younger than 40 with COVID-19, enrolled during active disease. The material sequenced was peripheral blood. CDR3 sequence (DNA): TGTGCCAGCAGCTCACCCAGGGGGGAGGACACCGGGGAGCTGTTTTTT. This translates into CASSSPRGEDTGELFF.